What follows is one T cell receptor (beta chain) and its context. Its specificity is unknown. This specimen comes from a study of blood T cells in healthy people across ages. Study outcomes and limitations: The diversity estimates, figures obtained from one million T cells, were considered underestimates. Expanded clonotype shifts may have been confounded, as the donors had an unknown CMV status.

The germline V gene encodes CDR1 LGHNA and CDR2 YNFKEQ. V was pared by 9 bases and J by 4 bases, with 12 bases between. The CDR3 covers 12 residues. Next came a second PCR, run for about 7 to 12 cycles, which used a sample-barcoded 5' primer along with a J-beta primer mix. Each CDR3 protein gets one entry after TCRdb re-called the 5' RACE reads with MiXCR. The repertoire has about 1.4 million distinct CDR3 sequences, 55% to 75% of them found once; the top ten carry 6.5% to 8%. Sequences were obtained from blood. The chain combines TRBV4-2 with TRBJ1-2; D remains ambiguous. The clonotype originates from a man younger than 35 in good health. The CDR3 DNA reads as TGTGCCAGAAGCGAGACTGGCTATGGCTACACCTTC. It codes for CARSETGYGYTF.